Listed here are 21 T cell receptor beta chains from one sample, sequenced in a study of cytomegalovirus exposure and HLA in healthy donors. TCRdb keeps only in-frame clones here, not all; method: immunoSEQ multiplex PCR. The sample shows about 200,000 clones, roughly 84% of them seen only once. The sequenced sample was PBMCs. These receptors were obtained from a woman aged 25 to 39 in good health and CMV-seropositive.

The rearrangement joins TRBV25-1 to TRBJ2-3, with 9 bases identical to TRBD1. Germline CDR1 reads MGHDK; CDR2 reads SYGVNS. The CDR3 spans 15 residues. Unmatched junction bases numbered 5, after V lost 5 bases and J lost 2 bases. CDR3 in amino acids: CASSSWDRDTDTQYF. DNA of the CDR3: TGTGCCAGCAGTAGCTGGGACAGGGACACAGATACGCAGTATTTT.

This chain connects TRBV9 to TRBJ1-1, with TRBD1 as a possible D gene (5 bases). This CDR3 region has 13 residues. V was cut by 5 bases and J by 8 bases, with 16 bases left in between. Germline V gene lookup returns CDR1 SGDLS and CDR2 YYNGEE. The CDR3 DNA is TGTGCCAGCAGACAAACAGGTGCCTCGGAAGCTTTCTTT. It codes for CASRQTGASEAFF.

The chain combines TRBV5-1 with TRBJ2-1, with 8 bases lining up with TRBD2. CDR3 length: 17 residues. V dropped 4 bases and J dropped 5; count of bases not matched to a gene: 14. Germline CDR1 is SGHRS and CDR2 is YFSETQ. The CDR3 DNA is TGCGCCAGCAGCCCCCTTACATCTAGCGGGTTCAACAATGAGCAGTTCTTC. Translating gives CASSPLTSSGFNNEQFF.

The V and J genes are TRBV6-1 and TRBJ2-7; no definite D call. CDR3 length equals 13 residues. Germline V gene sequence: CDR1 MNHNS, CDR2 SASEGT. V lost 1 base and J lost 7, with 11 bases in between. The CDR3: CASSEGLPWEQYF. DNA of the CDR3: TGTGCCAGCAGTGAAGGACTCCCTTGGGAGCAGTACTTC.

The chain recombines TRBV5-1 with TRBJ2-1, with 8 nucleotides matching TRBD2. From germline, CDR1 is SGHRS and CDR2 YFSETQ. This CDR3 spans 13 amino acids. V gave up 7 bases and J gave up 11 bases; unmatched junction bases: 11. In DNA form, the CDR3 reads TGCGCCAGCCGACTGGGCACTAGCGGTCAGCAGTTCTTC. This encodes CASRLGTSGQQFF.

V and J are TRBV29-1 and TRBJ2-1, with D tentatively TRBD1 (7 bases). Trimming took 5 bases from V and 8 from J, leaving 13 bases between them. The CDR3 contains 12 residues. Germline-derived CDR1 and CDR2 are SQVTM and ANQGSEA. The CDR3 protein is CSVQGGGYEQFF. For the CDR3, the DNA is TGCAGCGTTCAGGGGGGCGGCTATGAGCAGTTCTTC.

The gene calls are TRBV30 and TRBJ2-1; a possible D gene is TRBD2 (6 bases). The V end was cut by 3 bases, the J end by 6 bases, with 12 bases between. The CDR3 consists of 13 residues. Germline V CDR1 and CDR2: GTSNPN, SVGIG (reference sequence). The CDR3 loop reads CAWSARGLNEQFF. In DNA form, the CDR3 reads TGTGCCTGGAGCGCGCGGGGACTCAATGAGCAGTTCTTC.

V is TRBV2 and J is TRBJ2-1; 9 bases fit TRBD2. CDR1 SNHLY and CDR2 FYNNEI come from the germline V gene. The CDR3 length is 15 residues. The J segment lost 7 bases and the V segment lost 4 bases, leaving 8 bases of the junction unmatched. CDR3 region: CASSVETSGYNEQFF. In nucleotides, the CDR3 is TGTGCCAGCAGTGTCGAGACTAGCGGATATAATGAGCAGTTCTTC.

The chain uses TRBV27 and TRBJ2-2, with TRBD1 matching 8 bases. CDR3 size: 16 residues. V shed 5 bases, J shed 1 base, and the junction held 6 bases outside the gene matches. Germline V gene sequence: CDR1 MNHEY, CDR2 SMNVEV (reference sequence). The CDR3: CASSTTGQENTGELFF. The CDR3 region has the DNA TGTGCCAGCAGTACAACGGGACAGGAGAACACCGGGGAGCTGTTTTTT.

V and J are TRBV19 and TRBJ1-1; D is perhaps TRBD1 (6 bases). Germline values: CDR1 LNHDA, CDR2 SQIVND (reference sequence). V shed 6 bases and J shed 2 bases, with 13 bases lying between them. This CDR3 has 14 amino acids. The CDR3 nucleotides read TGTGCCAGTAGCATGGACAGAACTAACACTGAAGCTTTCTTT. Its protein product is CASSMDRTNTEAFF.

V usage is TRBV6-5 and J usage is TRBJ2-3, with D perhaps TRBD1 (6 bases). V gave up 5 bases and J gave up 6 bases, with 12 bases separating them. This CDR3 has 13 residues. In germline, CDR1 is MNHEY, CDR2 SVGAGI. CDR3 sequence (DNA): TGTGCCAGCAGTAACAGGGTGGGGGATACGCAGTATTTT. Translated: CASSNRVGDTQYF.

DNA for the CDR3: TGTGCCAGCTCACCAATCGCGGCTTCGAACAATGAGCAGTTCTTC. It is translated as CASSPIAASNNEQFF. The chain combines TRBV18 with TRBJ2-1; D unclear. Germline loops: CDR1 KGHSH, CDR2 LQKENI. V lost 2 bases and J lost 5, with 13 bases in between. The CDR3 runs 15 residues.

This chain uses TRBV5-1 with TRBJ2-1; weak D call: TRBD2 (6 bases). V lost 0 bases, J lost 7 bases, and 17 bases lay in between. Germline-derived CDR1 and CDR2 are SGHRS and YFSETQ. The CDR3 runs 16 residues. DNA of the CDR3: TGCGCCAGCAGCTTGGGACAGCCCGGCGGGGCTAATGAGCAGTTCTTC. Its translation: CASSLGQPGGANEQFF.

This sequence joins TRBV7-6 and TRBJ1-5; D gene uncertain. CDR1 is SGHVS, CDR2 FNYEAQ, per germline. V was shortened by 1 base and J by 4 bases, with 5 bases between the two germline ends. There are 13 residues in the CDR3. CDR3 nucleotide sequence: TGTGCCAGCAGCTTAGAACAGAATCAGCCCCAGCATTTT. It specifies CASSLEQNQPQHF.

This clone showed up just once. This chain uses TRBV27 with TRBJ2-3; TRBD1 matches 10 bases. The germline CDR1 and CDR2 sequences are MNHEY and SMNVEV (reference sequence). Trimming cost V 5 bases and J 4 bases; bases outside gene matches: 9. The CDR3 is 16 residues long. The DNA for the CDR3 is TGTGCCAGCAGTCCCTGGACAGGGGGAAGTGCAGATACGCAGTATTTT. It codes for CASSPWTGGSADTQYF.

The J gene is TRBJ2-7, the V gene TRBV25-1; D might be TRBD2 (6 bases). The germline V gene has CDR1 MGHDK and CDR2 SYGVNS. The CDR3 is made up of 14 amino acids. Trimming removed 2 bases from V and 0 bases from J, with 8 bases in between. CDR3 sequence: CASSEGSGSYEQYF. DNA of the CDR3: TGTGCCAGCAGTGAAGGTAGCGGCTCCTACGAGCAGTACTTC.

The chain carries TRBV6-1 and TRBJ2-5; the D gene is possibly TRBD2 (6 bases). The CDR3 consists of 13 residues. Germline values: CDR1 MNHNS, CDR2 SASEGT. With 6 bases removed from V and 1 base from J, the gap between germline ends came to 9 bases. DNA of the CDR3: TGTGCCAGCAGGGTGGGGGGCCAAGAGACCCAGTACTTC. Amino acid sequence: CASRVGGQETQYF.

The V and J genes are TRBV18 and TRBJ1-2; D may be TRBD1 (5 bases). The germline CDR1 and CDR2 sequences are KGHSH and LQKENI. The CDR3 runs to 19 residues. Between the trimmed V and J ends, which lost 6 bases and 0 bases, there was a span of 26 bases. This chain's CDR3 is CASSHRNPGTTRANYGYTF. The CDR3 bases are TGTGCCAGCTCCCATAGGAATCCAGGGACTACCCGGGCTAACTATGGCTACACCTTC.

This chain links TRBV5-1 with TRBJ2-2; D may be TRBD2 (5 bases). There are 15 residues in the CDR3. The germline V gene has CDR1 SGHRS and CDR2 YFSETQ. Deletions cut 3 bases from V and 4 bases from J, with 13 bases between. CDR3 bases: TGCGCCAGCAGCTGGTTGGGAGAGGGCACCGGGGAGCTGTTTTTT. Protein: CASSWLGEGTGELFF.

The chain joins TRBV5-8 to TRBJ2-7; 9 bases line up with TRBD1. Germline CDR1 is SGHTS and CDR2 is YDEGEE. With 2 bases clipped from V and 6 bases from J, the junction kept 12 bases outside the gene matches. The CDR3 spans 16 residues. Written as DNA, the CDR3 is TGTGCCAGCAGCTTCCCAGCCGGGACAGGGATTGGCGAGCAGTACTTC. As protein: CASSFPAGTGIGEQYF.

The CDR3 region is CASSFGQGESYEQYF. The CDR3 coding sequence is TGTGCCAGCTCCTTTGGGCAGGGGGAATCCTACGAGCAGTACTTC. The rearrangement links TRBV18 to TRBJ2-7; the match to TRBD1 covers 7 bases. Germline CDR1 and CDR2: KGHSH and LQKENI. Losses at the gene ends were 6 bases for V and 1 base for J; bases not matched to a gene: 9. This CDR3 is built from 15 residues.